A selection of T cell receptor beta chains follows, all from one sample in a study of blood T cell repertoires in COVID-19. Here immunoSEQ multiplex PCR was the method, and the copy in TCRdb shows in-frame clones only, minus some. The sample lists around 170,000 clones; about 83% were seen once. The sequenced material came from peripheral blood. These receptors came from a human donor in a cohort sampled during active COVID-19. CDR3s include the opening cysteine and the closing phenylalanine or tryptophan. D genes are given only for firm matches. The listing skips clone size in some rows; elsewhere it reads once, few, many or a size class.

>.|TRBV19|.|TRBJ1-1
CASSIRVNTEAFF
TGTGCCAGTAGTATTCGAGTAAACACTGAAGCTTTCTTT
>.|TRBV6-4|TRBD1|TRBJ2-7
CASKYDGTGGPYEQYF
TGTGCCAGCAAGTACGACGGGACAGGGGGCCCCTACGAGCAGTACTTC
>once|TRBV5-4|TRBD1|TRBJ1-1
CASSLAKGGWTEAFF
TGTGCCAGCAGCTTGGCCAAAGGGGGCTGGACTGAAGCTTTCTTT
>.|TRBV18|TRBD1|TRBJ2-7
CASSVGTAYEQYF
TGTGCCAGCTCAGTCGGGACAGCCTACGAGCAGTACTTC
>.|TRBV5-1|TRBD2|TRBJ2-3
CASSVSGAPSTDTQYF
TGCGCCAGCAGCGTTAGCGGGGCTCCTAGCACAGATACGCAGTATTTT
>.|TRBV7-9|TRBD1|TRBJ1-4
CASSSRTGIEKLFF
TGTGCCAGCAGCTCGCGGACAGGGATTGAAAAACTGTTTTTT
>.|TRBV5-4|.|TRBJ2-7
CASSLVYGEEQYF
TGTGCCAGCAGCTTGGTGTACGGGGAGGAGCAGTACTTC
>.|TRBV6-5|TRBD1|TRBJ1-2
CASRTTGGYYGYTF
TGTGCCAGCAGGACGACAGGGGGCTACTATGGCTACACCTTC
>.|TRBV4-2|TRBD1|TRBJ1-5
CASSPGQGSSQPQHF
TGTGCCAGCAGCCCGGGACAGGGTTCGTCTCAGCCCCAGCATTTT
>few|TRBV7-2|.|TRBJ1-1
CASSLGAGLNTEAFF
TGTGCCAGCAGCTTAGGGGCTGGGTTGAACACTGAAGCTTTCTTT
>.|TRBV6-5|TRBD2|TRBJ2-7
CASSYSSGTSTYEQYF
TGTGCCAGCAGTTACTCGAGCGGGACTAGCACCTACGAGCAGTACTTC
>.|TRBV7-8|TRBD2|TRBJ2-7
CASSLAGGAYEQYF
TGTGCCAGCAGCTTAGCCGGGGGGGCCTACGAGCAGTACTTC
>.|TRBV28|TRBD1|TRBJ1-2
CASSLRGQGYYGYTF
TGTGCCAGCAGTTTAAGGGGACAGGGTTACTATGGCTACACCTTC
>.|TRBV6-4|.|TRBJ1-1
CASSDSTGRTEAFF
TGTGCCAGCAGTGACTCCACAGGGCGAACTGAAGCTTTCTTT
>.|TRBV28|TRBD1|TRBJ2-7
CASSLGGTGVYEQYF
TGTGCCAGCAGTCTGGGAGGGACAGGGGTCTACGAGCAGTACTTC
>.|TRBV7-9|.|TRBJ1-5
CASSLAEGRPQHF
TGTGCCAGCAGCTTAGCGGAGGGACGGCCCCAGCATTTT
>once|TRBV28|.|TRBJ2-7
CASSLLRLEQYF
TGTGCCAGCAGTCTTCTGCGGCTCGAGCAGTACTTC
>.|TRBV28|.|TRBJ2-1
CASSSPQLGSEQFF
TGTGCCAGCAGTTCCCCCCAACTAGGCAGTGAGCAGTTCTTC
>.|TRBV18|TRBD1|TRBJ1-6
CASSPRTGEDNSPLHF
TGTGCCAGCTCACCCCGGACAGGGGAGGATAATTCACCCCTCCACTTT
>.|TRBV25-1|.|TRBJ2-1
CASSAFDRIYNEQFF
TGTGCCAGCAGTGCCTTTGACAGGATCTACAATGAGCAGTTCTTC
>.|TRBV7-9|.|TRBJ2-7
CASSPEASYEQYF
TGTGCCAGCAGCCCTGAGGCGTCCTACGAGCAGTACTTC
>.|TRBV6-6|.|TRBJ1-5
CASSRRTVYGNQPQHF
TGTGCCAGCAGTCGACGGACAGTGTATGGCAATCAGCCCCAGCATTTT
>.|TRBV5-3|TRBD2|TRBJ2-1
CARSSSGLAGGVEQFF
TGTGCCAGAAGCTCCTCGGGACTAGCGGGAGGTGTTGAGCAGTTCTTC
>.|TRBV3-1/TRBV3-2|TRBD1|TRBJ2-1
CASSSGQSSYNEQFF
TGTGCCAGCAGCTCGGGACAGAGCTCCTACAATGAGCAGTTCTTC
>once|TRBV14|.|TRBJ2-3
CASSQVSLPAYVTQYF
TGTGCCAGCAGCCAAGTGTCACTACCTGCTTATGTTACGCAGTATTTT
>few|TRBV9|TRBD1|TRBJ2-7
CASSPQDRGSYEQYF
TGTGCCAGCAGCCCCCAGGACAGGGGGTCGTACGAGCAGTACTTC
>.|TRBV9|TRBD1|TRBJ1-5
CASSAGQGSNQPQHF
TGTGCCAGCAGCGCGGGACAGGGGTCCAATCAGCCCCAGCATTTT
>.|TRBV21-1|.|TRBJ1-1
CASSKEYKNTEAFF
TGTGCCAGCAGCAAAGAGTACAAGAACACTGAAGCTTTCTTT
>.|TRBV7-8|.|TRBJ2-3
CASSLGSVTSTDTQYF
TGTGCCAGCAGCTTAGGGTCCGTAACTAGCACAGATACGCAGTATTTT
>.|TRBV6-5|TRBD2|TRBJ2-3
CASRGAGVTQYF
TGTGCCAGCAGGGGAGCGGGAGTTACGCAGTATTTT
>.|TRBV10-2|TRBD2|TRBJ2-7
CASSESSASGGAYEQYF
TGCGCCAGCAGTGAGTCGTCGGCTAGCGGGGGGGCCTACGAGCAGTACTTC
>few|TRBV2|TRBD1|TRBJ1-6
CASSEETGNSPLHF
TGTGCCAGCAGTGAGGAGACAGGGAATTCACCCCTCCACTTT
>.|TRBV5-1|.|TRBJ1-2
CASSYSSDSHLYGYTF
TGCGCCAGCAGCTACTCCTCGGACAGCCACCTCTATGGCTACACCTTC
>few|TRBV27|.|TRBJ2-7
CASSYGQGYEQYF
TGTGCCAGCAGTTACGGGCAGGGCTACGAGCAGTACTTC
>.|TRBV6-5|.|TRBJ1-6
CASSYTGGYNSPLHF
TGTGCCAGCAGTTACACCGGAGGGTATAATTCACCCCTCCACTTT